The T cell receptor (beta chain) under discussion was sequenced for a study of response to subunit inactivated influenza vaccine. This clonotype appeared many times. The antigen is undetermined. Study-level points and caveats: Every seasonal influenza vaccination brings in few new T cells, the authors suggested.

TCRdb re-called the RT-PCR reads with MiXCR, one entry per CDR3 protein. The sample carries 150,000 to 200,000 distinct CDR3 sequences, about 9% recorded once. The CDR3 has 16 amino acids. CDR1 is LGHDT and CDR2 is YNNKEL in the germline V gene (reference sequence). V shed 1 base, J shed 7 bases, and the junction held 6 bases outside the gene matches. The starting material was non-naive T cells sorted from PBMCs, obtained on the day of vaccination. This chain links TRBV3-1 with TRBJ2-1; TRBD1 agrees at 11 bases. The TCR comes from a man aged 50-59 years who received an inactivated influenza vaccine. CDR3 loop: CASSQGTGGFGNEQFF. The CDR3 DNA reads TGTGCCAGCAGCCAAGGGACAGGGGGCTTCGGAAATGAGCAGTTCTTC.